This entry features one TCR beta chain sequence. Its specificity is unknown. The PCR ran on 60 Vbeta and 13 Jbeta primers. Per the original data handling: The count from a later analysis was 79 million or so unique TCR beta chains, 9.5 million to 13 million of them shared. Method: immunoSEQ multiplex PCR; TCRdb's copy keeps in-frame clones and lacks some. V, J and clone size reflect that table, while D and trimming were determined from the DNA. The data contain 100,000 to 150,000 clones, 73% of them singletons. The data stem from a study of cytomegalovirus exposure and HLA in healthy donors. Study results and limitations: Associated with cytomegalovirus, according to the listing, were 150 to 200 TCR beta chains. Previously analyzed data showed that most TCR beta V segments were productive at a frequency of about 87% or about 30%. The number of N-insertions in an Asian-associated ancestry cluster was reportedly below the roughly 700-donor mean in a later analysis.

The V gene end was trimmed by 2 bases and the J gene end by 6 bases; junction bases not matched to a gene: 3. CDR3 length: 13 amino acids. Looked up from germline, CDR1 is KGHSH and CDR2 is LQKENI. Sequencing used PBMCs. This sequence was found in a woman between 40 and 50 years old in good health and CMV-seropositive. V is TRBV18 and J is TRBJ1-2, with TRBD1 matching 7 bases. The CDR3 spells CASSPGTDNGYTF. The CDR3 bases are TGTGCCAGCTCACCAGGGACAGATAATGGCTACACCTTC. Full variable domain (missing parts from reference TRBV18 and TRBJ1-2): NAGVMQNPRHLVRRRGQEARLRCSPMKGHSHVYWYRQLPEEGLKFMVYLQKENIIDESGMPKERFSAEFPKEGPSILRIQQVVRGDSAAYFCASSPGTDNGYTFGSGTRLTVV.